The present entry profiles one T cell receptor beta chain with its context. From germline, CDR1 is MNHEY and CDR2 SVGAGI. Trimming removed 9 bases from V and 2 bases from J, with 10 bases in between. This CDR3 spans 12 amino acids. Some clones are missing from TCRdb's copy, which holds only in-frame ones; the method was immunoSEQ multiplex PCR. The table records 130,000 to 150,000 clones, more than 75% of them present only once. These data come from a study of blood T cell repertoires in COVID-19. Study as a whole: PBMCs, B-cell-depleted T cells, or T cells were the source of the cDNA or gDNA that made up the material.

Sequencing was performed on peripheral blood. The sequence was obtained from a man aged 55 to 70 with acute or convalescent COVID-19. V gene TRBV6-5 combines with J gene TRBJ1-2; perhaps TRBD1 as D (5 bases). In DNA form, the CDR3 reads TGTGCCAGTCAGACAGTGAACTATGGCTACACCTTC. It specifies CASQTVNYGYTF.